This paragraph reports one TCR beta chain. Sequenced by immunoSEQ multiplex PCR; TCRdb stores in-frame clones only, minus some. The table has 30,000 to 40,000 clones, approximately 89% seen once. CDR1 and CDR2 (germline): MDHEN, SYDVKM. The V gene lost 0 bases and the J gene lost 1 base, with 16 bases spanning the gap. This CDR3 region has 19 residues. The data belong to a study of blood T cell repertoires in COVID-19. The chain employs TRBV28 and TRBJ2-6; weak D call: TRBD1 (5 bases). The sequencing input was peripheral blood. The sequence was collected from a man aged 55-75 years with active COVID-19. DNA of the CDR3: TGTGCCAGCAGTTTATGGGAAAGGGGAAAGGTGTCTGGGGCCAACGTCCTGACTTTC. Translating it yields CASSLWERGKVSGANVLTF.